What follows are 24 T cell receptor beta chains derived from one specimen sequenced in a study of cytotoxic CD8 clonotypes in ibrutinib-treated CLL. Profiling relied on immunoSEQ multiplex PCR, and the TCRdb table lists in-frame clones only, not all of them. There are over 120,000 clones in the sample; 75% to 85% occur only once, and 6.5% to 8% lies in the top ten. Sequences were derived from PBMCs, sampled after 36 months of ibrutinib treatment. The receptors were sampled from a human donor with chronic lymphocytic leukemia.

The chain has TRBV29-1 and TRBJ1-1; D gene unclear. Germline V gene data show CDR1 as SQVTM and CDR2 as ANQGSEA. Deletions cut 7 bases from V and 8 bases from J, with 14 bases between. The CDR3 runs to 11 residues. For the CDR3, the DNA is TGCAGCGGTGGCCCGGAGTGGGAAGCTTTCTTT. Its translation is CSGGPEWEAFF.

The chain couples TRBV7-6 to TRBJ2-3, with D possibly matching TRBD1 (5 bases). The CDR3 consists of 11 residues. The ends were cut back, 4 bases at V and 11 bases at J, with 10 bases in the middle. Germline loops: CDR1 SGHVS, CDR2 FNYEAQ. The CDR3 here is CASSSRELQYF. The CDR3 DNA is TGTGCCAGCAGCTCCAGGGAATTGCAGTATTTT.

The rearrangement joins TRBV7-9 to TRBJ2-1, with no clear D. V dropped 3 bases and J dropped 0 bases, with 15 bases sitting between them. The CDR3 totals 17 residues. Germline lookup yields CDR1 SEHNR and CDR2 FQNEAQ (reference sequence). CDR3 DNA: TGTGCCAGCAGCTTTAGTGGGGATACCAGCTCCTACAATGAGCAGTTCTTC. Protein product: CASSFSGDTSSYNEQFF.

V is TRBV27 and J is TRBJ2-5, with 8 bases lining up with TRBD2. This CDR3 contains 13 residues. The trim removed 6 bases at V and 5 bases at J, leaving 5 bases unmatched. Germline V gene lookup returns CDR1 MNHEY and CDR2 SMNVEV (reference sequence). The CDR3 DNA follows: TGTGCCAGCAGACCGGGGGGGCGGGAGACCCAGTACTTC. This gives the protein CASRPGGRETQYF.

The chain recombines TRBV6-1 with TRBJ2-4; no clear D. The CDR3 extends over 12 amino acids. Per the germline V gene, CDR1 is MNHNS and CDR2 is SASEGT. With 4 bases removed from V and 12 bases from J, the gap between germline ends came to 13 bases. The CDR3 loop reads CASSGPVQCQYF. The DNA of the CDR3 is TGTGCCAGCAGTGGACCCGTTCAGTGTCAGTACTTC.

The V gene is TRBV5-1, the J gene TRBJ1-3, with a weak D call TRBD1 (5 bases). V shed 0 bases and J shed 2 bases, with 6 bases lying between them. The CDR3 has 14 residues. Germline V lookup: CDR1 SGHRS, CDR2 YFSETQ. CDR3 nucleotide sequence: TGCGCCAGCAGCTTGGGACAGACTGGAAACACCATATATTTT. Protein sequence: CASSLGQTGNTIYF.

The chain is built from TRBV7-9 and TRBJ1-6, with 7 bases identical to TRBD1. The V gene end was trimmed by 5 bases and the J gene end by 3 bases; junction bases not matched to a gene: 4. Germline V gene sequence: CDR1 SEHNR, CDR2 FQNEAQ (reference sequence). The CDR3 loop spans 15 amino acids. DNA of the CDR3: TGTGCCAGCAGCCCGCGGGACAGCTATAATTCACCCCTCCACTTT. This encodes CASSPRDSYNSPLHF.

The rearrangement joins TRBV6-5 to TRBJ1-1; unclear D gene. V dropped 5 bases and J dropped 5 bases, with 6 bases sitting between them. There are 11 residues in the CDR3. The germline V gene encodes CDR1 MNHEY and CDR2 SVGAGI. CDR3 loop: CASSRWTEAFF. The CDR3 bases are TGTGCCAGCAGTCGATGGACTGAAGCTTTCTTT.

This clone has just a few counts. This chain's CDR3 is CASSFPDHTEAFF. The CDR3 DNA reads TGTGCCAGTAGTTTCCCGGATCACACTGAAGCTTTCTTT. This chain links TRBV19 with TRBJ1-1; unclear D gene. The V and J ends lost 5 bases and 3 bases respectively, with 10 bases between them. The CDR3 runs 13 residues. Germline V gene sequence: CDR1 LNHDA, CDR2 SQIVND (reference sequence).

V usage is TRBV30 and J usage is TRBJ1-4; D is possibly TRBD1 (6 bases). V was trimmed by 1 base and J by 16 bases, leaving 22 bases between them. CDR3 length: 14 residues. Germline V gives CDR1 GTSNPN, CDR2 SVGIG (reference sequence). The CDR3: CAWSGMGTTEWRFF. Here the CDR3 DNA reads TGTGCCTGGAGTGGAATGGGGACAACGGAATGGAGGTTTTTT.

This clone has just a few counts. CDR3 nucleotides: TGTGCCACGGGGGAAGGGACCCACAAAGCTTTCTTT. It yields the protein CATGEGTHKAFF. The rearrangement joins TRBV10-3 to TRBJ1-1, with D maybe TRBD1 (5 bases). The CDR3 contains 12 residues. V was cut by 10 bases and J by 9 bases, with 18 bases left in between. CDR1 and CDR2 (germline): ENHRY, SYGVKD.

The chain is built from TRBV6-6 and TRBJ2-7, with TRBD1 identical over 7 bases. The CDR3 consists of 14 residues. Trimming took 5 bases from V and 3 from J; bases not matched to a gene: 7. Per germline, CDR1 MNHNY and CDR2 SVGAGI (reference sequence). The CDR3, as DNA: TGTGCCAGCAGTCTCCGGGACAGAAACTACGAGCAGTACTTC. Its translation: CASSLRDRNYEQYF.

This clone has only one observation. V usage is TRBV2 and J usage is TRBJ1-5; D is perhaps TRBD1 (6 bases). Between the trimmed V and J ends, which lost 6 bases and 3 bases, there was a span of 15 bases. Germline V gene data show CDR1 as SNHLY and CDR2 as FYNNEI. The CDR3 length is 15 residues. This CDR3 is CASREQGIDNQPQHF. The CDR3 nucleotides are TGTGCCAGCAGGGAACAGGGAATCGACAATCAGCCCCAGCATTTT. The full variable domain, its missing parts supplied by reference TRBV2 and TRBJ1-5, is EPEVTQTPSHQVTQMGQEVILRCVPISNHLYFYWYRQILGQKVEFLVSFYNNEISEKSEIFDDQFSVERPDGSNFTLKIRSTKLEDSAMYFCASREQGIDNQPQHFGDGTRLSIL.

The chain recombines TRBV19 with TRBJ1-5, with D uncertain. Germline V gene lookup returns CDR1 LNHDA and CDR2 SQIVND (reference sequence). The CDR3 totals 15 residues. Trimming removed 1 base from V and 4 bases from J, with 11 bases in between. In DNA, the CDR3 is TGTGCCAGTAGTATAGGAGAACACATTAATCAGCCCCAGCATTTT. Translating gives CASSIGEHINQPQHF. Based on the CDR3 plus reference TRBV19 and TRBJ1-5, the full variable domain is DGGITQSPKYLFRKEGQNVTLSCEQNLNHDAMYWYRQDPGQGLRLIYYSQIVNDFQKGDIAEGYSVSREKKESFPLTVTSAQKNPTAFYLCASSIGEHINQPQHFGDGTRLSIL.

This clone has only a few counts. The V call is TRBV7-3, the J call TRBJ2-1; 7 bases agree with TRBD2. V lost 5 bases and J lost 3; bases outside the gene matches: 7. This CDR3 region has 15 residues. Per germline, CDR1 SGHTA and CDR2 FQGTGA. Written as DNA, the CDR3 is TGTGCCAGCAGCACGGGGCTAGCGGACTACAATGAGCAGTTCTTC. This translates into CASSTGLADYNEQFF.

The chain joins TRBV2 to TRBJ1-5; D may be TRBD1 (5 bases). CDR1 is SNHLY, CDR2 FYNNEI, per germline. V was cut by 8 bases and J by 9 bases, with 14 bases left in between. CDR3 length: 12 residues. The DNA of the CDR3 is TGTGCCAGCCAAGTCACGGGGCCGCCCCAGCATTTT. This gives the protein CASQVTGPPQHF. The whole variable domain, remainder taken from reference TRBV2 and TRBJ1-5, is EPEVTQTPSHQVTQMGQEVILRCVPISNHLYFYWYRQILGQKVEFLVSFYNNEISEKSEIFDDQFSVERPDGSNFTLKIRSTKLEDSAMYFCASQVTGPPQHFGDGTRLSIL.

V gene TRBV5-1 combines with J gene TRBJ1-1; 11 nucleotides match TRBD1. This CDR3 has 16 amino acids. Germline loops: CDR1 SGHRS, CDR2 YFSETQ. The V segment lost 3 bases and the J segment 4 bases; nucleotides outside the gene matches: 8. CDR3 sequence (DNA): TGCGCCAGCAGCTCGGACAGGGGGCAGGTGGGCACTGAAGCTTTCTTT. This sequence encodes CASSSDRGQVGTEAFF.

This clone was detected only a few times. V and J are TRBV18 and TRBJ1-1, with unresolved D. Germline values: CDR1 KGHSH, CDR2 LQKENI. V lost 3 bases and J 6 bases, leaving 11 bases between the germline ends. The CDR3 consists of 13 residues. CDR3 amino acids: CASSPDGVSEAFF. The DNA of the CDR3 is TGTGCCAGCTCACCGGATGGGGTCTCTGAAGCTTTCTTT. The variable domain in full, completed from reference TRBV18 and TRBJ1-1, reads NAGVMQNPRHLVRRRGQEARLRCSPMKGHSHVYWYRQLPEEGLKFMVYLQKENIIDESGMPKERFSAEFPKEGPSILRIQQVVRGDSAAYFCASSPDGVSEAFFGQGTRLTVV.

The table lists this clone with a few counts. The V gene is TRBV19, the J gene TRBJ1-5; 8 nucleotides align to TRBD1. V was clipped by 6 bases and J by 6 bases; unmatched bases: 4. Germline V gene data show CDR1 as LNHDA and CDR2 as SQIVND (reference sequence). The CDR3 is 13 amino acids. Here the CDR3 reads CASRDRESQPQHF. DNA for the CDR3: TGTGCCAGTAGGGACAGGGAGAGTCAGCCCCAGCATTTT.

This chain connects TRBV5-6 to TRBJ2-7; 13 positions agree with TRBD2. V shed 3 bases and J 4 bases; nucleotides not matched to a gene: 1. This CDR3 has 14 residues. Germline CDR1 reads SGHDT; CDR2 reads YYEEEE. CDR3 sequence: CASSSGLAGYEQYF. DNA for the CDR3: TGTGCCAGCAGCTCGGGACTAGCGGGGTACGAGCAGTACTTC.

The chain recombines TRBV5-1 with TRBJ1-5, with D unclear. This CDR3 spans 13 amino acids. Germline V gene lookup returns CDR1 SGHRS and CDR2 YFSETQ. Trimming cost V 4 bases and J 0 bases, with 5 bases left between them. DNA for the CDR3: TGCGCCAGCAGCGCCCATAGCAATCAGCCCCAGCATTTT. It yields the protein CASSAHSNQPQHF.

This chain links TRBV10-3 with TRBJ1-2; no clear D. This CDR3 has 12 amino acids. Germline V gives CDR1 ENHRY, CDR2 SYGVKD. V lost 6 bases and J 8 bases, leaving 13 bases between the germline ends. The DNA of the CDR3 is TGTGCCATCAGCACCTCCGCGGGGGGCTACACCTTC. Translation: CAISTSAGGYTF.

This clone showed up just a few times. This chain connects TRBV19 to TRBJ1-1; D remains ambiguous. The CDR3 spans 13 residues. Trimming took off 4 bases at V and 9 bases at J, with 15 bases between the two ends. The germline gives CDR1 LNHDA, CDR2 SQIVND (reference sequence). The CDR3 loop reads CASSTQDGRQAFF. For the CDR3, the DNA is TGTGCCAGTAGTACCCAGGACGGTCGGCAAGCTTTCTTT.

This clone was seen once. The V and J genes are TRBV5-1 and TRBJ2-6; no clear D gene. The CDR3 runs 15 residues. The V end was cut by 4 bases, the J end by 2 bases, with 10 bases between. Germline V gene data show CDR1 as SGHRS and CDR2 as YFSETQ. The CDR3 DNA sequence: TGCGCCAGCAGCCTCGATTGGCCTGGGGCCAACGTCCTGACTTTC. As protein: CASSLDWPGANVLTF.